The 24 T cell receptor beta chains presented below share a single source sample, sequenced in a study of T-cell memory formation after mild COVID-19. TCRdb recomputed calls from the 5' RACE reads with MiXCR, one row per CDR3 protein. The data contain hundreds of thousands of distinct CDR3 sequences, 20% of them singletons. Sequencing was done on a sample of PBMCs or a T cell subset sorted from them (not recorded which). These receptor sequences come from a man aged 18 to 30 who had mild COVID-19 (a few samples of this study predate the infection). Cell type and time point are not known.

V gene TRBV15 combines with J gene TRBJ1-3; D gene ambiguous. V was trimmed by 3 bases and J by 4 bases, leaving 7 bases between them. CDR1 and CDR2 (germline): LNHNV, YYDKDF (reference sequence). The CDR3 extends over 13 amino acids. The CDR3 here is CATSSRGGNTIYF. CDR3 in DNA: TGTGCCACCAGCAGTCGAGGCGGAAACACCATATATTTT.

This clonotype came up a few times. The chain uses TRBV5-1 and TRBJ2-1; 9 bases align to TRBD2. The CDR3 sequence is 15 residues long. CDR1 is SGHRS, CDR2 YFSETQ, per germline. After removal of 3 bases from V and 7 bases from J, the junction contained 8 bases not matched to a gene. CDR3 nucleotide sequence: TGCGCCAGCAGCTCAGGCGGGGGGGCCTCGAATGAGCAGTTCTTC. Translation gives CASSSGGGASNEQFF.

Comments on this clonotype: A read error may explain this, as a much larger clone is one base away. The CDR3 sequence: CASSYRNSGNTIYF. Written as DNA, the CDR3 is TGTGCCAGCAGTTACAGGAACTCTGGAAACACCATATATTTT. V is TRBV7-2 and J is TRBJ1-3, with a possible D match to TRBD1 (5 bases). The CDR3 spans 14 residues. Germline V gene lookup returns CDR1 SGHTA and CDR2 FQGNSA. Trimming took 6 bases from V and 0 from J, leaving 9 bases between them.

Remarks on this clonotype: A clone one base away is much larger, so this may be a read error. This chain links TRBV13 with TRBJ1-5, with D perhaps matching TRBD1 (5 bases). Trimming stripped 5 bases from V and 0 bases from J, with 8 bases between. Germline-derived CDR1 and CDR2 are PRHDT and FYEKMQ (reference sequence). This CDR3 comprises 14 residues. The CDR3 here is CASSRGGSNQPQHF. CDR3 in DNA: TGTGCCAGCAGCCGGGGGGGTAGCAATCAGCCCCAGCATTTT.

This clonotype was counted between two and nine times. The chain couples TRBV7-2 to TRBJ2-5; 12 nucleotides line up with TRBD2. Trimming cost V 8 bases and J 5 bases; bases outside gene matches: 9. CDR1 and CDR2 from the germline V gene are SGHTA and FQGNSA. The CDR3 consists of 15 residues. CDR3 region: CASQLAGGHPETQYF. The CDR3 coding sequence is TGTGCCAGCCAACTAGCGGGGGGCCATCCCGAGACCCAGTACTTC.

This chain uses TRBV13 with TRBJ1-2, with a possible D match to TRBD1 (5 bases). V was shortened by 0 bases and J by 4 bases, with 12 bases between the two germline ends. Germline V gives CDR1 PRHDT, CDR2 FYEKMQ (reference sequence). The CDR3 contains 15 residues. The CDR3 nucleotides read TGTGCCAGCAGCTTAGGCCTGCCTCAGGGCTATGGCTACACCTTC. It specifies CASSLGLPQGYGYTF. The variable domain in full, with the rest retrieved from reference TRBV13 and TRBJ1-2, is AAGVIQSPRHLIKEKRETATLKCYPIPRHDTVYWYQQGPGQDPQFLISFYEKMQSDKGSIPDRFSAQQFSDYHSELNMSSLELGDSALYFCASSLGLPQGYGYTFGSGTRLTVV.

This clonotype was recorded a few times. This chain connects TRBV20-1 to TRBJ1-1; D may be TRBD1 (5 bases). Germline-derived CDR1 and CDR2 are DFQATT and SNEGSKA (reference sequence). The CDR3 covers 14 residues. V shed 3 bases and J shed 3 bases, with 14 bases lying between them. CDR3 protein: CSARGPGGYTEAFF. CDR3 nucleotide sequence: TGCAGTGCTAGGGGACCGGGGGGGTACACTGAAGCTTTCTTT.

DNA for the CDR3: TGTGCCAGCAGCGAAGACAGAAACAATGAGCAGTTCTTC. Protein sequence: CASSEDRNNEQFF. The rearrangement links TRBV21-1 to TRBJ2-1. TRBV21-1 is a recognized pseudogene. The CDR3 length is 13 residues.

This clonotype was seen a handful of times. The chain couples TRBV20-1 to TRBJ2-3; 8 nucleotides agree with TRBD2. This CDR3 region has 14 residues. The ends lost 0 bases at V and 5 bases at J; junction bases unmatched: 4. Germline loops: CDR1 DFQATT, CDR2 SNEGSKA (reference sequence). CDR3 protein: CSARDAGGRDTQYF. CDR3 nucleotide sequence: TGCAGTGCTAGAGATGCGGGGGGCCGAGATACGCAGTATTTT.

The CDR3 DNA follows: TGTGCCAGCCGTATGGCAGATACGCAGTATTTT. Translation gives CASRMADTQYF. This sequence joins TRBV11-2 and TRBJ2-3; the D is unclear. Trimming cost V 8 bases and J 4 bases, with 7 bases left between them. CDR1 is SGHAT, CDR2 FQNNGV, per germline. The CDR3 consists of 11 residues.

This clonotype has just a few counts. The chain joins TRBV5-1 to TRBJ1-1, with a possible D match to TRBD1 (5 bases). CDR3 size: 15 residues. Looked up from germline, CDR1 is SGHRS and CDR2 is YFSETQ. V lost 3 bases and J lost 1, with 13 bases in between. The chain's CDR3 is CASSYGHEGNTEAFF. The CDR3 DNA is TGCGCCAGCAGCTATGGACACGAAGGGAACACTGAAGCTTTCTTT.

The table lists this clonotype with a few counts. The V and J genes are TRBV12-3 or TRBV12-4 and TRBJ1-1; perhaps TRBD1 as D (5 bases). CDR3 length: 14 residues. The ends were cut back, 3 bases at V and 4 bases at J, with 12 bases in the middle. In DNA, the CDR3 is TGTGCCAGCAGTTTGTTGGGCAGGGTCACTGAAGCTTTCTTT. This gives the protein CASSLLGRVTEAFF.

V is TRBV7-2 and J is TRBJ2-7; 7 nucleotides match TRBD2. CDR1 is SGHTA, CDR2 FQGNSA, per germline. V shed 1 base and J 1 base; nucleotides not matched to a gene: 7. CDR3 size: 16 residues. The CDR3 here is CASSLVRGDGSYEQYF. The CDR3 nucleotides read TGTGCCAGCAGCTTAGTCCGGGGGGACGGATCCTACGAGCAGTACTTC.

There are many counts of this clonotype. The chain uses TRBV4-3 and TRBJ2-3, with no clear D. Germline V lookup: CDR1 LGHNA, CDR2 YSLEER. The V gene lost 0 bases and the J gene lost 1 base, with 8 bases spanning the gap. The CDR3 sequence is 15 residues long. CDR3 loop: CASSQDPQGTDTQYF. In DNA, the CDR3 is TGCGCCAGCAGCCAAGACCCGCAGGGCACAGATACGCAGTATTTT.

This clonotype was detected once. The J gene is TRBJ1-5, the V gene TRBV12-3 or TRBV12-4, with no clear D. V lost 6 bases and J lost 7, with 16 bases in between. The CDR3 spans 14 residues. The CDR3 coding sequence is TGTGCCAGCAGCCCCTGGGCGTGGGTCCAGCCCCAGCATTTT. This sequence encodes CASSPWAWVQPQHF.

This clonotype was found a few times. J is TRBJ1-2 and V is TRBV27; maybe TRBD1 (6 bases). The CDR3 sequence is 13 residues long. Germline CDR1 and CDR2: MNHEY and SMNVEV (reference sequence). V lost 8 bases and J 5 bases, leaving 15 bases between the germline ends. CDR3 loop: CASSNRTVYGYTF. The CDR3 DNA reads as TGTGCCAGCTCGAACAGGACAGTTTATGGCTACACCTTC.

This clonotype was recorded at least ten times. This chain's CDR3 is CASSSGATTEAFF. CDR3 nucleotide sequence: TGCGCCAGCAGCTCGGGGGCCACCACTGAAGCTTTCTTT. This sequence joins TRBV5-1 and TRBJ1-1; possibly TRBD1 for D (6 bases). The germline CDR1 and CDR2 sequences are SGHRS and YFSETQ. This CDR3 contains 13 residues. V gave up 3 bases and J gave up 4 bases, with 10 bases separating them.

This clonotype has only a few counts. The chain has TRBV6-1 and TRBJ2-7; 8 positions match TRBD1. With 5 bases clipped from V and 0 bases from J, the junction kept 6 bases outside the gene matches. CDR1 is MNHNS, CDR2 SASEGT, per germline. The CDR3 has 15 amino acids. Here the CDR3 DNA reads TGTGCCAGCAGTACCGGGACAGGCCTCTCCTACGAGCAGTACGTC. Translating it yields CASSTGTGLSYEQYV.

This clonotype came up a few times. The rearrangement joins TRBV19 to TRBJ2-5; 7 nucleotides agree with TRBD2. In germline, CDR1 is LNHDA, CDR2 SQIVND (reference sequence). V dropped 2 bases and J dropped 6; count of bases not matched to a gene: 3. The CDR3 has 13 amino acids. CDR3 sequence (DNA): TGTGCCAGTAGTATACTCGGGGGGAAGACCCAGTACTTC. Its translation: CASSILGGKTQYF.

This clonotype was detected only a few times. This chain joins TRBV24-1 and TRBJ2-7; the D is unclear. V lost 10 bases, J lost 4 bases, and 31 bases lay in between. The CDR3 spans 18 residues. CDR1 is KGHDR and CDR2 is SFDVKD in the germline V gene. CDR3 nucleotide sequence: TGTGCCACTCCGCTTCAAGCCCTGAGACACTGTGTCATATACGAGCAGTACGTC. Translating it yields CATPLQALRHCVIYEQYV.

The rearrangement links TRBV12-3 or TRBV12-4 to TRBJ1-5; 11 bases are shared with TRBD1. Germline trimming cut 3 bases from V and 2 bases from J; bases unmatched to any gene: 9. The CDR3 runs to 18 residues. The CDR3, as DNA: TGTGCCAGCAGTTTGGGGACAGGGGGTGGTGCTCGCAATCAGCCCCAGCATTTT. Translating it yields CASSLGTGGGARNQPQHF.

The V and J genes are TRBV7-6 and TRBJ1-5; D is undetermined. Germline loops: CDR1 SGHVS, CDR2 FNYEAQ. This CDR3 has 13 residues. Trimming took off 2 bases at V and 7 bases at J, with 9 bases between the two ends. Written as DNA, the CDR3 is TGTGCCAGCAGCTTACAAGCCGGCCAGCCCCAGCATTTT. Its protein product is CASSLQAGQPQHF.

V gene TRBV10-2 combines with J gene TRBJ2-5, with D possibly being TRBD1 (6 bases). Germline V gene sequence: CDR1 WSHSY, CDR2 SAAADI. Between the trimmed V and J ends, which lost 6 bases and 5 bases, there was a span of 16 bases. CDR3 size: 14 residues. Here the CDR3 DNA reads TGCGCCAGCAGATACAGGGTGGAGGAGGAGACCCAGTACTTC. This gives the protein CASRYRVEEETQYF.

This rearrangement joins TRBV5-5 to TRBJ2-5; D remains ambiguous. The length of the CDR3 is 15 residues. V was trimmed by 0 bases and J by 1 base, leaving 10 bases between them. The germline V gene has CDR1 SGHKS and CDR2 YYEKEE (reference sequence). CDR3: CASSLVQYLQETQYF. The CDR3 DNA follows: TGTGCCAGCAGCTTGGTTCAGTACCTCCAAGAGACCCAGTACTTC.